Presented here are 28 T cell receptor beta chains from one specimen sequenced in a study of CD8 T cells in ankylosing spondylitis. One entry per CDR3 protein, called by TCRdb with MiXCR from the 5' RACE reads. The table has some 200,000 distinct CDR3 sequences, roughly 13% seen once. Sequencing was done on a sample of blood, either unsorted or a sorted T cell fraction (not recorded which). These receptors originate from a male donor with ankylosing spondylitis or in good health (not recorded which).

This chain links TRBV9 with TRBJ2-7; D is perhaps TRBD1 or TRBD2 (5 bases each). Looked up from germline, CDR1 is SGDLS and CDR2 is YYNGEE. The CDR3 sequence is 15 residues long. Trimming removed 0 bases at V and 4 bases at J, with 14 bases between. The DNA of the CDR3 is TGTGCCAGCAGCGTAGCATTCCAGGGAGAATACGAGCAGTACTTC. As protein: CASSVAFQGEYEQYF.

This clonotype was found many times. This chain uses TRBV10-3 with TRBJ2-1; a weak D match, TRBD1 (5 bases). Germline lookup yields CDR1 ENHRY and CDR2 SYGVKD. Trimming removed 3 bases at V and 0 bases at J, with 12 bases between. The CDR3 totals 16 residues. The CDR3 reads CAISEKGAGSYNEQFF. CDR3 sequence (DNA): TGTGCCATCAGTGAAAAAGGGGCCGGCTCCTACAATGAGCAGTTCTTC.

There are many counts of this clonotype. This rearrangement joins TRBV12-3 or TRBV12-4 to TRBJ2-5, with a tentative D call TRBD1 (6 bases). The germline V and J ends were trimmed by 5 bases and 1 base, with 14 bases remaining between them. The CDR3 totals 15 residues. CDR3 DNA: TGTGCCAGCAGTGCCAGGGGCCTCTTCCAAGAGACCCAGTACTTC. It codes for CASSARGLFQETQYF.

This chain joins TRBV9 and TRBJ1-2, with no clear D. There are 13 residues in the CDR3. Per germline, CDR1 SGDLS and CDR2 YYNGEE. With 2 bases removed from V and 0 bases from J, the gap between germline ends came to 5 bases. The CDR3 region is CASSVRANYGYTF. As DNA, the CDR3 is TGTGCCAGCAGCGTGAGGGCTAACTATGGCTACACCTTC. Full variable domain (missing parts from reference TRBV9 and TRBJ1-2): DSGVTQTPKHLITATGQRVTLRCSPRSGDLSVYWYQQSLDQGLQFLIQYYNGEERAKGNILERFSAQQFPDLHSELNLSSLELGDSALYFCASSVRANYGYTFGSGTRLTVV.

This clonotype has a handful of counts. V gene TRBV7-8 combines with J gene TRBJ1-5, with D hard to call. Trimming stripped 4 bases from V and 9 bases from J, with 16 bases between. CDR1 is SGHVS and CDR2 is FQNEAQ in the germline V gene. The CDR3 extends over 14 amino acids. CDR3 residues: CASSSEGLGGPQHF. The CDR3 DNA is TGTGCCAGCAGCTCGGAAGGGTTAGGTGGGCCCCAGCATTTT.

The gene calls are TRBV4-1 and TRBJ2-7; tentative D call: TRBD1 (5 bases). The germline V and J ends were trimmed by 3 bases and 3 bases, with 12 bases remaining between them. The CDR3 length is 14 residues. Germline V gives CDR1 MGHRA, CDR2 YSYEKL. The CDR3 DNA sequence: TGCGCCAGCAGCCATGATGAGGACAACTACGAGCAGTACTTC. Translated: CASSHDEDNYEQYF.

In this sample, this clonotype turned up a few times. This chain joins TRBV3-1 and TRBJ2-1, with TRBD1 matching over 7 bases. Germline V gene sequence: CDR1 LGHDT, CDR2 YNNKEL (reference sequence). Trimming cost V 10 bases and J 8 bases; bases outside gene matches: 11. The CDR3 consists of 13 residues. The CDR3: CATRQGNIDEQFF. CDR3 DNA: TGTGCCACCCGACAGGGAAATATCGATGAGCAGTTCTTC.

The V gene is TRBV2, the J gene TRBJ2-7; D perhaps matches TRBD1 (6 bases). V was pared by 1 base and J by 1 base, with 11 bases between. The CDR3 runs 15 residues. Germline CDR1 SNHLY, CDR2 FYNNEI. CDR3 region: CASSEGPGDSYEQYF. CDR3 nucleotide sequence: TGTGCCAGCAGTGAAGGGCCAGGGGATTCCTACGAGCAGTACTTC. Looking up the rest from reference TRBV2 and TRBJ2-7 gives the full variable domain: EPEVTQTPSHQVTQMGQEVILRCVPISNHLYFYWYRQILGQKVEFLVSFYNNEISEKSEIFDDQFSVERPDGSNFTLKIRSTKLEDSAMYFCASSEGPGDSYEQYFGPGTRLTVT.

This clonotype was recorded many times. The chain joins TRBV29-1 to TRBJ2-7, with D maybe TRBD1 (6 bases). Germline CDR1 SQVTM, CDR2 ANQGSEA. The CDR3 runs to 14 residues. The germline V and J ends were trimmed by 6 bases and 3 bases, with 18 bases remaining between them. CDR3 sequence reads: CSVQSDRNIYEQYF. The CDR3 DNA is TGCAGCGTCCAATCGGACAGAAATATCTACGAGCAGTACTTC.

The table lists this clonotype with a few counts. The rearrangement uses TRBV14 and TRBJ2-1; 8 bases agree with TRBD2. Germline V gene data show CDR1 as SGHDN and CDR2 as FVKESK. The CDR3 loop spans 15 amino acids. V gave up 4 bases and J gave up 4 bases; unmatched junction bases: 6. The CDR3 loop is CASSLAGTRYNEQFF. Written as DNA, the CDR3 is TGTGCCAGCAGCCTAGCGGGGACCAGATACAATGAGCAGTTCTTC.

Ten or more counts support this clonotype. The chain carries TRBV5-1 and TRBJ1-1, with a weak D call TRBD1 (6 bases). Germline lookup yields CDR1 SGHRS and CDR2 YFSETQ. The CDR3 extends over 12 amino acids. V was trimmed by 2 bases and J by 8 bases, leaving 10 bases between them. CDR3 DNA sequence: TGCGCCAGCAGCTTAGGGGGAGTCGAAGCTTTCTTT. As protein: CASSLGGVEAFF.

The V and J genes are TRBV14 and TRBJ1-1, with D uncertain. Trimming took 1 base from V and 5 from J, leaving 17 bases between them. The CDR3 sequence is 16 residues long. From germline, CDR1 is SGHDN and CDR2 FVKESK. The CDR3 bases are TGTGCCAGCAGCCAAGGTTTTCGGGATGGATATACTGAAGCTTTCTTT. Translation gives CASSQGFRDGYTEAFF.

This clonotype has only a few counts. This rearrangement joins TRBV12-3 or TRBV12-4 to TRBJ2-1, with 7 bases identical to TRBD2. J lost 4 bases, V lost 5 bases, and 5 bases had no gene match. The CDR3 length is 14 residues. CDR3 sequence: CASSSGAQYNEQFF. As DNA, the CDR3 is TGTGCCAGCAGTAGCGGGGCCCAGTACAATGAGCAGTTCTTC.

J is TRBJ2-5 and V is TRBV18; possible D gene TRBD2, 6 bases. Per the germline V gene, CDR1 is KGHSH and CDR2 is LQKENI. Deletions cut 0 bases from V and 2 bases from J, with 10 bases between. The CDR3 is 15 amino acids. This chain's CDR3 is CASSPPDRGQETQYF. The CDR3 DNA reads TGTGCCAGCTCACCACCGGATCGGGGGCAAGAGACCCAGTACTTC.

The V and J genes are TRBV5-1 and TRBJ2-7; 7 nucleotides match TRBD2. Germline V gene sequence: CDR1 SGHRS, CDR2 YFSETQ. V gave up 0 bases and J gave up 0 bases; unmatched junction bases: 6. There are 16 residues in the CDR3. The CDR3 reads CASSLGTGRLSYEQYF. CDR3 DNA sequence: TGCGCCAGCAGCTTGGGGACCGGGAGGCTCTCCTACGAGCAGTACTTC. The full variable domain, rest sourced from reference TRBV5-1 and TRBJ2-7, is KAGVTQTPRYLIKTRGQQVTLSCSPISGHRSVSWYQQTPGQGLQFLFEYFSETQRNKGNFPGRFSGRQFSNSRSEMNVSTLELGDSALYLCASSLGTGRLSYEQYFGPGTRLTVT.

Only a few counts were recorded for this clonotype. The V gene is TRBV4-1, the J gene TRBJ1-1, with D possibly TRBD1 on 5 matching bases. V lost 0 bases and J lost 6, with 8 bases in between. Germline V gives CDR1 MGHRA, CDR2 YSYEKL. This CDR3 spans 13 amino acids. For the CDR3, the DNA is TGCGCCAGCAGCCAAGAGGGGGTCCCTGAAGCTTTCTTT. This encodes CASSQEGVPEAFF.

In this sample, this clonotype turned up many times. The chain employs TRBV6-1 and TRBJ1-2; TRBD1 matches 9 bases. The germline CDR1 and CDR2 sequences are MNHNS and SASEGT. The junction had 6 bases not matched to a gene; V was cut back by 6 bases and J by 4 bases. CDR3 size: 14 residues. CDR3 in amino acids: CASSSGQGFYGYTF. Here the CDR3 DNA reads TGTGCCAGCAGCTCAGGACAGGGGTTCTATGGCTACACCTTC.

The sample holds a few counts of this clonotype. This rearrangement joins TRBV21-1 to TRBJ2-2; TRBD2, the table's D call, was not compared with the DNA. TRBV21-1 is given as a pseudogene. The CDR3 consists of 18 residues. In nucleotides, the CDR3 is TGTGCCAGCAGCAAAGCAGGGCTAGCGGGTCCCCGAGGCGGGGAGCTGTTTTTT. Its translation is CASSKAGLAGPRGGELFF.

This clonotype has just a few counts. V usage is TRBV6-1 and J usage is TRBJ2-5, with TRBD1 identical over 7 bases. CDR3 length equals 14 residues. The ends lost 5 bases at V and 7 bases at J; junction bases unmatched: 10. Germline values: CDR1 MNHNS, CDR2 SASEGT. The CDR3 reads CASSPRQGPATQYF. In nucleotides, the CDR3 is TGTGCCAGCAGTCCAAGACAGGGACCGGCGACCCAGTACTTC.

Only a few counts were recorded for this clonotype. The chain combines TRBV27 with TRBJ2-7, with 9 bases matching TRBD2. CDR1 and CDR2 (germline): MNHEY, SMNVEV (reference sequence). V lost 2 bases and J lost 5; bases outside the gene matches: 4. The CDR3 consists of 14 residues. This chain's CDR3 is CASSLRGTSNEQYF. CDR3 coding DNA: TGTGCCAGCAGTTTACGAGGGACTAGCAACGAGCAGTACTTC.

This clonotype was seen only a few times. The chain links TRBV24-1 to TRBJ2-1; D is perhaps TRBD1 or TRBD2 (5 bases each). This CDR3 is built from 14 residues. The germline gives CDR1 KGHDR, CDR2 SFDVKD. Trimming left V 4 bases short and J 6 bases short, with 12 bases between. For the CDR3, the DNA is TGTGCCACCAGTGACGGGGACGGCCTCAATGAGCAGTTCTTC. The encoded protein is CATSDGDGLNEQFF.

This clonotype was picked up many times. V is TRBV4-1 and J is TRBJ2-7, with 10 bases identical to TRBD2. The V and J ends lost 3 bases and 4 bases, in that order; junction bases with no gene match: 6. Germline V gene data show CDR1 as MGHRA and CDR2 as YSYEKL. The CDR3 has 15 residues. CDR3 amino acids: CASSQELAGSYEQYF. DNA of the CDR3: TGCGCCAGCAGCCAGGAACTAGCGGGGTCATACGAGCAGTACTTC.

In its sample, this clonotype was seen a few times. This chain links TRBV3-1 with TRBJ2-5, with a weak D call TRBD1 (6 bases). Trimming took 0 bases from V and 2 from J, leaving 16 bases between them. This CDR3 contains 17 residues. The germline V gene has CDR1 LGHDT and CDR2 YNNKEL (reference sequence). CDR3 loop: CASSQDFQTGPQETQYF. The DNA of the CDR3 is TGTGCCAGCAGCCAAGATTTTCAAACAGGGCCTCAAGAGACCCAGTACTTC.

The chain carries TRBV6-5 and TRBJ2-1; possibly TRBD2 for D (6 bases). V was cut by 0 bases and J by 6 bases, with 12 bases left in between. The CDR3 consists of 15 residues. Germline V lookup: CDR1 MNHEY, CDR2 SVGAGI. CDR3 protein: CASSYSPSAVNEQFF. The CDR3 DNA reads as TGTGCCAGCAGTTACTCTCCTAGCGCGGTCAATGAGCAGTTCTTC.

The gene calls are TRBV6-2 or TRBV6-3 and TRBJ2-1, with D hard to call. V was cut by 6 bases and J by 1 base, with 10 bases left in between. The CDR3 is made up of 14 amino acids. Per the germline V gene, CDR1 is MNHEY and CDR2 is SVGEGT. The CDR3 coding sequence is TGTGCCAGCAGGCCAGTTAGGTCCTACAATGAGCAGTTCTTC. It encodes CASRPVRSYNEQFF.

In this sample, this clonotype turned up many times. The V and J genes are TRBV20-1 and TRBJ2-1; TRBD2 agrees at 7 bases. This CDR3 has 14 residues. The V and J ends lost 6 bases and 4 bases, in that order; junction bases with no gene match: 9. The germline V gene has CDR1 DFQATT and CDR2 SNEGSKA (reference sequence). CDR3 sequence: CSARWPSGYNEQFF. CDR3 DNA: TGCAGTGCCAGGTGGCCTAGCGGATACAATGAGCAGTTCTTC.

The chain combines TRBV3-1 with TRBJ2-1; D gene unclear. Deletions cut 3 bases from V and 4 bases from J, with 13 bases between. The germline V gene encodes CDR1 LGHDT and CDR2 YNNKEL (reference sequence). The CDR3 runs to 15 residues. The CDR3 bases are TGTGCCAGCAGCCAGAGCCCCCGCGCGTACAATGAGCAGTTCTTC. It yields the protein CASSQSPRAYNEQFF.

This clonotype has just a few counts. V usage is TRBV27 and J usage is TRBJ2-7, with TRBD2 matching 9 bases. With V trimmed by 6 bases and J by 1 base, 4 bases remained unmatched. Germline loops: CDR1 MNHEY, CDR2 SMNVEV (reference sequence). This CDR3 region has 14 residues. DNA for the CDR3: TGTGCCAGCAGAATACTAGCGGGTTCCTACGAGCAGTACTTC. This encodes CASRILAGSYEQYF.